This T cell receptor (beta chain) was obtained from a study of shared clonotypes between healthy human individuals. There were only Caucasian adults among the donors, and all lived in Nashville, Tennessee. TCRdb's table, derived via immunoSEQ multiplex PCR, lists solely in-frame clones and lacks some. The sample has about a million clones, about 80% seen once. The germline CDR1 and CDR2 sequences are SGHDT and YYEEEE. With V trimmed by 0 bases and J by 1 base, 4 bases remained unmatched. The CDR3 consists of 17 residues. For this clone: Its antigen is undetermined.

Study results and caveats: Among the subsets, naive ones generally showed larger estimated richness than memory ones.

The rearrangement links TRBV5-6 to TRBJ2-1; 10 nucleotides match TRBD2. Source material: memory CD4+ T cells sorted from blood. Described subset: CD45RA-negative fraction. This TCR derives from a man aged 18 to 30 in good health. The DNA for the CDR3 is TGTGCCAGCAGCTTGGGAAGCGGGGGGGCGTCCTACAATGAGCAGTTCTTC. Amino acids: CASSLGSGGASYNEQFF. The full variable domain, completed using reference TRBV5-6 and TRBJ2-1, is DAGVTQSPTHLIKTRGQQVTLRCSPKSGHDTVSWYQQALGQGPQFIFQYYEEEERQRGNFPDRFSGHQFPNYSSELNVNALLLGDSALYLCASSLGSGGASYNEQFFGPGTRLTVL.